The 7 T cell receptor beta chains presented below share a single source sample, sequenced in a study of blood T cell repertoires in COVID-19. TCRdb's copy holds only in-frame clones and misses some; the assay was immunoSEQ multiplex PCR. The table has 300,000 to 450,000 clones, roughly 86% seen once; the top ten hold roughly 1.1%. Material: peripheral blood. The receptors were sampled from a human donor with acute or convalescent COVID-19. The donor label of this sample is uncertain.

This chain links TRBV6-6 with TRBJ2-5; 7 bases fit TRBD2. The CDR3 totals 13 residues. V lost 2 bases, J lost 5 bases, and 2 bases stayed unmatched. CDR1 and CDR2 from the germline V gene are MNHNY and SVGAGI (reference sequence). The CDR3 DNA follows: TGTGCCAGCAGTTACGGGGGGGAGGAGACCCAGTACTTC. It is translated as CASSYGGEETQYF.

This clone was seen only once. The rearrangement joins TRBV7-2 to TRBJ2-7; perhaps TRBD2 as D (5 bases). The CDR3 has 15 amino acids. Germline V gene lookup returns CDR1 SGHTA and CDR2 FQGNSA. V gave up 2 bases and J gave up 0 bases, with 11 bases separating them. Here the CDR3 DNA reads TGTGCCAGCAGCTTAAACGGGATTGGCTCCTACGAGCAGTACTTC. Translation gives CASSLNGIGSYEQYF.

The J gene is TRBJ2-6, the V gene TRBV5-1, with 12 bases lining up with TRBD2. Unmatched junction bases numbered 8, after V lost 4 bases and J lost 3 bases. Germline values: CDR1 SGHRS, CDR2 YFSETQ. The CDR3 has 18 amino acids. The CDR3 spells CASSPTTSGGDGANVLTF. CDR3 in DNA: TGCGCCAGCAGCCCGACGACTAGCGGGGGAGATGGGGCCAACGTCCTGACTTTC. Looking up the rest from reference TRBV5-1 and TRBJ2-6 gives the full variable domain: KAGVTQTPRYLIKTRGQQVTLSCSPISGHRSVSWYQQTPGQGLQFLFEYFSETQRNKGNFPGRFSGRQFSNSRSEMNVSTLELGDSALYLCASSPTTSGGDGANVLTFGAGSRLTVL.

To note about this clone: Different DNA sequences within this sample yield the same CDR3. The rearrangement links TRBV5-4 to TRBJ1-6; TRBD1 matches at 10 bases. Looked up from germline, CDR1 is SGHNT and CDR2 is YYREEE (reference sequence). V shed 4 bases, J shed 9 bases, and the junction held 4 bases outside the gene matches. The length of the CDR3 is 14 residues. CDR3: CASSLRDRGSPLHF. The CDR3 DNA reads TGTGCCAGCAGCCTCCGGGACAGGGGTTCACCCCTCCACTTT.

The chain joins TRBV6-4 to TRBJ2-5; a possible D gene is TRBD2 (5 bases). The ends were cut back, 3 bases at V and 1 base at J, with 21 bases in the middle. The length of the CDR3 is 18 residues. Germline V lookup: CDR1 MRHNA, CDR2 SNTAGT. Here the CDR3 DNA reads TGTGCCAGCAGTGAATCTCCGGGGTGTGGCTGCTTCCAAGAGACCCAGTACTTC. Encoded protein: CASSESPGCGCFQETQYF.

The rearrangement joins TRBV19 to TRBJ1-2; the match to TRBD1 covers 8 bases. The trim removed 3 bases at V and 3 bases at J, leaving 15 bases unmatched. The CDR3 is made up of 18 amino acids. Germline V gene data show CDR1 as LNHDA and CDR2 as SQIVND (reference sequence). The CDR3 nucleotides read TGTGCCAGTAGTATTTTAGCCGGGCAGGGGGCGAAAGACTATGGCTACACCTTC. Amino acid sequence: CASSILAGQGAKDYGYTF.

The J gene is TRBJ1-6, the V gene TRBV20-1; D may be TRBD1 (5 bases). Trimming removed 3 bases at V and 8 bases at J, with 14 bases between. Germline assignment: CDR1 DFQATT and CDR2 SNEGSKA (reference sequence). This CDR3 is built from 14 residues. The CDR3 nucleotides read TGCAGTGCTAGTATACACGGGGGGGATTCACCCCTCCACTTT. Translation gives CSASIHGGDSPLHF.